This passage covers 27 T cell receptor beta chains from one sample sequenced in a study of T cells in women clearing cervical HPV infection. TCRdb's table, derived via immunoSEQ multiplex PCR, lists solely in-frame clones and lacks some. This sample's table reports roughly 31,000 clones. Input material: blood buffy coat. These receptors came from a woman aged 18 to 75 with a cervical HPV16 infection that either progressed to CIN3+ or cleared (not recorded which).

Note on this clone: The read terminates 3 residues before the CDR3 end, so the remaining end is supplied by the germline J gene. Other DNA sequences within the sample encode an identical CDR3. This chain uses TRBV7-8 with TRBJ2-7; tentatively, D is TRBD1 (5 bases). The germline V and J ends were trimmed by 2 bases and 0 bases, with 11 bases remaining between them. Looked up from germline, CDR1 is SGHVS and CDR2 is FQNEAQ. This CDR3 region has 15 residues. CDR3 amino acids: CASSLYQGPSYEQYF. The CDR3 bases that were read are TGTGCCAGCAGCTTATACCAGGGTCCCTCCTACGAG.

A remark on this clone: The read terminates 3 residues before the CDR3 end, so the remaining end is supplied by the germline J gene. This chain links TRBV30 with TRBJ2-4; 8 nucleotides match TRBD1. Per germline, CDR1 GTSNPN and CDR2 SVGIG (reference sequence). With 4 bases clipped from V and 9 bases from J, the junction kept 11 bases outside the gene matches. The CDR3 spans 14 residues. CDR3 DNA, as far as it was read: TGTGCCTGGAACCAGGACAGGGTTGGGGGCATT. Amino acid sequence: CAWNQDRVGGI. In full, the CDR3 is CAWNQDRVGGIQYF.

On this clone itself: Sequencing ends 3 residues short of the CDR3 end; the germline J gene provides the rest. The chain is built from TRBV7-2 and TRBJ1-5, with a weak D call TRBD1 (5 bases). The CDR3 contains 14 residues. Germline V CDR1 and CDR2: SGHTA, FQGNSA. V was trimmed by 5 bases and J by 1 base, leaving 9 bases between them. The CDR3 loop reads CASSPGPSNQPQHF. CDR3 DNA (partial): TGTGCCAGCAGCCCAGGGCCCAGCAATCAGCCC.

Of note for this clone: The CDR3 is cut off 3 residues early in the read; its end comes from the germline J gene. V is TRBV30 and J is TRBJ2-5; 8 nucleotides match TRBD2. The CDR3 is made up of 17 amino acids. V lost 1 base and J lost 6; bases outside the gene matches: 16. Germline loops: CDR1 GTSNPN, CDR2 SVGIG (reference sequence). The part of the CDR3 DNA that was read is TGTGCCTGGAGTGGCCTGCTGGGGGCGGGGGGATTGAAGACC. Residues: CAWSGLLGAGGLKT. The CDR3 in its entirety is CAWSGLLGAGGLKTQYF.

In the case of this clone: Coverage ceases 3 residues before the CDR3 finishes, and the germline J gene fills in the end. V gene TRBV20-1 combines with J gene TRBJ2-3; 7 nucleotides match TRBD2. Looked up from germline, CDR1 is DFQATT and CDR2 is SNEGSKA (reference sequence). The CDR3 length is 15 residues. The trim removed 3 bases at V and 1 base at J, leaving 7 bases unmatched. CDR3 amino acids: CSARRTSLGTDTQYF. The covered CDR3 bases are TGCAGTGCTAGGCGGACTAGTCTCGGCACAGATACG.

Note on this clone: Other DNA sequences of this sample code for an identical CDR3. CDR3 loop: CASSISGGYNEQFF. The CDR3 bases that were read are TGCGCCAGCAGCATTAGCGGGGGTTACAATGAG. The chain links TRBV5-1 to TRBJ2-1; TRBD2 agrees at 9 bases. The read ends 3 residues shy of where the CDR3 ends; the end is completed using the germline J gene. V shed 4 bases and J 4 bases; nucleotides not matched to a gene: 3. This CDR3 comprises 14 residues. Germline CDR1 and CDR2: SGHRS and YFSETQ.

With regard to this clone: The CDR3 goes on 3 residues after the read ends, and that part is filled in from the germline J gene. This sequence joins TRBV10-3 and TRBJ2-2; 8 nucleotides line up with TRBD1. The CDR3 is made up of 13 amino acids. From germline, CDR1 is ENHRY and CDR2 SYGVKD. After removal of 6 bases from V and 9 bases from J, the junction contained 6 bases not matched to a gene. CDR3 DNA (partial): TGTGCCATCAGCGGACAGGGAAGCTGGGAG. Encoded protein: CAISGQGSWE. The full CDR3 is CAISGQGSWELFF.

Points on this clone: With the read ending 3 residues before the CDR3 end, the germline J gene is used to fill in that end. V usage is TRBV19 and J usage is TRBJ1-5; D gene unclear. The V gene lost 0 bases and the J gene lost 7 bases, with 16 bases spanning the gap. CDR1 is LNHDA, CDR2 SQIVND, per germline (reference sequence). This CDR3 region has 16 residues. The CDR3 bases that were read are TGTGCCAGTAGTATAGATGCCCGCCTTTACGGGCAGCCC. Translated: CASSIDARLYGQP. The full CDR3 is CASSIDARLYGQPQHF.

About this clone itself: The read finishes 3 residues shy of the CDR3 end, and the germline J gene is used to complete it. The J gene is TRBJ2-3, the V gene TRBV24-1, with 7 positions matching TRBD2. The CDR3 has 14 residues. V shed 2 bases and J 5 bases; nucleotides not matched to a gene: 3. The germline CDR1 and CDR2 sequences are KGHDR and SFDVKD. Here the CDR3 reads CATSDWGGLDTQYF. The sequenced CDR3 bases are TGTGCCACCAGTGATTGGGGGGGACTAGATACG.

Comment on this clone: Sequencing ends 3 residues short of the CDR3 end; the germline J gene provides the rest. The chain couples TRBV30 to TRBJ2-3; 10 bases line up with TRBD1. With V trimmed by 7 bases and J by 2 bases, 9 bases remained unmatched. This CDR3 has 15 amino acids. CDR1 is GTSNPN, CDR2 SVGIG, per germline (reference sequence). The DNA read from the CDR3 is TGTGCCTCAAACCGGGACAGGGGTTACACAGATACG. Its protein product is CASNRDRGYTDT. The CDR3 in full is CASNRDRGYTDTQYF.

Worth noting for this clone: The sequenced fragment ends 3 residues before the CDR3 boundary, so the rest is inferred from the germline J gene. Within the sample, other DNA sequences also encode this same CDR3. The chain has TRBV19 and TRBJ1-3; 7 nucleotides agree with TRBD1. This CDR3 is 14 amino acids long. CDR1 and CDR2 (germline): LNHDA, SQIVND (reference sequence). V lost 7 bases and J lost 1; bases outside the gene matches: 4. CDR3 DNA (partial): TGTGCCAGTAAGAGGGGGCAGTCTGGAAACACC. Amino acid sequence: CASKRGQSGNT. The CDR3 as a whole reads CASKRGQSGNTIYF. Full variable domain (missing parts from reference TRBV19 and TRBJ1-3): DGGITQSPKYLFRKEGQNVTLSCEQNLNHDAMYWYRQDPGQGLRLIYYSQIVNDFQKGDIAEGYSVSREKKESFPLTVTSAQKNPTAFYLCASKRGQSGNTIYFGEGSWLTVV.

As for this clone: The read finishes 3 residues shy of the CDR3 end, and the germline J gene is used to complete it. V is TRBV28 and J is TRBJ2-7; possibly TRBD1 for D (6 bases). Germline loops: CDR1 MDHEN, CDR2 SYDVKM. The V end was cut by 4 bases, the J end by 3 bases, with 16 bases between. The CDR3 has 15 residues. The CDR3 DNA, read in part, is TGTGCCAGCAGTTCAGGGGCAGGGGACAACTACGAG. This gives the protein CASSSGAGDNYE. The entire CDR3 reads CASSSGAGDNYEQYF.

Concerning this clone: The read falls 3 residues short of the CDR3 end, and the missing part is taken from the germline J gene. The chain employs TRBV11-2 and TRBJ2-7; 7 bases line up with TRBD2. The V gene's germline CDR1 is SGHAT and CDR2 FQNNGV. The CDR3 spans 15 residues. The ends lost 4 bases at V and 1 base at J; junction bases unmatched: 7. The CDR3 sequence is CASSSRLASSYEQYF. CDR3 bases read: TGTGCCAGCAGCTCTAGACTAGCTTCATCCTACGAG.

With respect to this clone: The CDR3 extends 3 residues past the end of the read, so its final part is completed from the germline J gene. The V call is TRBV18, the J call TRBJ2-2; D is uncertain. The CDR3 extends over 16 amino acids. The V gene's germline CDR1 is KGHSH and CDR2 LQKENI. The CDR3: CASSRSGSSYNSPLFF. Partial CDR3 DNA: TGTGCCAGCTCAAGGTCAGGAAGCTCCTATAATTCACCG.

As concerns this clone: With the read ending 3 residues before the CDR3 end, the germline J gene is used to fill in that end. This chain uses TRBV2 with TRBJ1-1; 8 nucleotides agree with TRBD1. The CDR3 is made up of 15 amino acids. The germline CDR1 and CDR2 sequences are SNHLY and FYNNEI. After removal of 8 bases from V and 1 base from J, the junction contained 9 bases not matched to a gene. CDR3 protein: CASAIQGVRNTEAFF. Partial CDR3 DNA: TGTGCCAGCGCTATACAGGGGGTTCGGAACACTGAA.

A remark on this clone: The CDR3 end lies 3 residues beyond the end of the read and is filled in from the germline J gene. The rearrangement uses TRBV20-1 and TRBJ1-2; no definite D call. Per the germline V gene, CDR1 is DFQATT and CDR2 is SNEGSKA (reference sequence). This CDR3 comprises 14 residues. V shed 1 base and J shed 2 bases, with 11 bases lying between them. The CDR3 spells CSARGGVLNYGYTF. The CDR3 DNA, read in part, is TGCAGTGCTAGAGGCGGCGTTCTCAACTATGGC.

A note on this clone: Read coverage stops 3 residues before the CDR3 terminus; the germline J gene supplies the remainder. The chain joins TRBV18 to TRBJ2-4; the D gene is possibly TRBD1 (5 bases). Germline values: CDR1 KGHSH, CDR2 LQKENI. The length of the CDR3 is 13 residues. Incomplete CDR3 DNA: TGTGCCAGCTCACCAGACAGTAATCAGCCT. This sequence encodes CASSPDSNQP. The full CDR3 protein reads CASSPDSNQPQYF.

To note about this clone: The CDR3 end is not reached by the read, which stops 3 residues before it; the germline J gene fills it in. The V call is TRBV6-2 or TRBV6-3, the J call TRBJ1-1; maybe TRBD1 (5 bases). Germline V lookup: CDR1 MNHEY, CDR2 SVGEGT. The CDR3 is 16 residues long. The V end was cut by 2 bases, the J end by 0 bases, with 13 bases between. The CDR3 reads CASSYPQGTMNTEAFF. Incomplete CDR3 DNA: TGTGCCAGCAGTTACCCCCAGGGCACAATGAACACTGAA.

For this clone: The CDR3 end is not reached by the read, which stops 3 residues before it; the germline J gene fills it in. The rearrangement links TRBV7-3 to TRBJ1-1; the D is unclear. Per germline, CDR1 SGHTA and CDR2 FQGTGA. The CDR3 is 13 residues long. V was pared by 6 bases and J by 4 bases, with 12 bases between. Incomplete CDR3 DNA: TGTGCCAGCAGATTTGCACGAGGCACTGAA. It encodes CASRFARGTE. The whole CDR3 sequence reads CASRFARGTEAFF.

To note about this clone: The missing CDR3 end, 3 residues past where the read stops, is filled in from the germline J gene. The V call is TRBV20-1, the J call TRBJ2-3; D perhaps matches TRBD2 (7 bases). Per the germline V gene, CDR1 is DFQATT and CDR2 is SNEGSKA (reference sequence). This CDR3 has 18 amino acids. V dropped 0 bases and J dropped 5 bases, with 24 bases sitting between them. Partial CDR3 DNA: TGCAGTGCTAGAGATCAGGGGCGGGACTACCGGACGATAGATACG. Translation gives CSARDQGRDYRTIDT. The whole CDR3 is CSARDQGRDYRTIDTQYF.

Regarding this clone: The read gets to within 3 residues of the CDR3 end, and the germline J gene fills in the rest. The chain uses TRBV2 and TRBJ1-1, with D possibly matching TRBD1 (5 bases). V was clipped by 9 bases and J by 0 bases, with 8 bases between them. The CDR3 runs to 12 residues. Germline V lookup: CDR1 SNHLY, CDR2 FYNNEI. The part of the CDR3 DNA that was read is TGTGCCAGAGGACATCTGAACACTGAA. Translated: CARGHLNTE. In full, the CDR3 is CARGHLNTEAFF.

Notes on this clone: The read finishes 3 residues shy of the CDR3 end, and the germline J gene is used to complete it. The chain combines TRBV5-1 with TRBJ2-7, with TRBD2 matching over 7 bases. The CDR3 contains 15 residues. Trimming cost V 3 bases and J 4 bases; bases outside gene matches: 10. Germline V gives CDR1 SGHRS, CDR2 YFSETQ. The DNA read from the CDR3 is TGCGCCAGCAGCTCCCTGAACGGCGGGAGATACGAG. This translates into CASSSLNGGRYE. The whole CDR3 region reads CASSSLNGGRYEQYF.

With regard to this clone: The read falls 3 residues short of the CDR3 end, and the missing part is taken from the germline J gene. The chain has TRBV5-1 and TRBJ2-2; 11 bases line up with TRBD2. CDR1 and CDR2 from the germline V gene are SGHRS and YFSETQ. J was trimmed by 7 bases and V by 0 bases; bases with no gene match: 5. The CDR3 is 16 residues long. The CDR3 loop is CASSLASGGQYGELFF. The sequenced part of the CDR3 DNA is TGCGCCAGCAGCTTGGCTAGCGGGGGGCAATACGGGGAG.

As regards this clone: The sequence runs out 3 residues before the end of the CDR3; the remainder is reconstructed from the germline J gene. The chain combines TRBV20-1 with TRBJ1-1; no firm D call. Germline loops: CDR1 DFQATT, CDR2 SNEGSKA (reference sequence). CDR3 length equals 10 residues. The CDR3 DNA, read in part, is TGCAGTGTTCAGATTGTTGAG. This codes for CSVQIVE. From start to end, the CDR3 is CSVQIVEAFF.

Regarding this clone: Read coverage stops 3 residues before the CDR3 terminus; the germline J gene supplies the remainder. The chain is built from TRBV5-1 and TRBJ1-1; the D gene is possibly TRBD1 (6 bases). The CDR3 contains 14 residues. V gave up 6 bases and J gave up 1 base, with 13 bases separating them. CDR1 SGHRS and CDR2 YFSETQ come from the germline V gene. CDR3 DNA, as far as it was read: TGCGCCAGCACCCAGGGGATCGGGAACACTGAA. Encoded protein: CASTQGIGNTE. The CDR3, in full, reads CASTQGIGNTEAFF.

Comment on this clone: The CDR3 goes on 3 residues after the read ends, and that part is filled in from the germline J gene. The V and J genes are TRBV7-2 and TRBJ2-1; D ambiguous. The CDR3 has 13 amino acids. V lost 2 bases to trimming and J lost 5 bases, with 7 bases between them. Germline CDR1 and CDR2: SGHTA and FQGNSA. The CDR3 region is CASSLSYNNEQFF. The covered CDR3 bases are TGTGCCAGCAGCTTAAGCTATAACAATGAG.

Concerning this clone: From the germline J gene comes the end of the CDR3, since the read stops 3 residues before it. The chain is built from TRBV29-1 and TRBJ2-1; maybe TRBD1 (6 bases). Trimming took 6 bases from V and 5 from J, leaving 14 bases between them. Germline CDR1 is SQVTM and CDR2 is ANQGSEA. The CDR3 has 13 amino acids. The CDR3 DNA, read in part, is TGCAGCGTCGCGCCACGGGACAACAATGAG. Amino acid sequence: CSVAPRDNNE. The entire CDR3 reads CSVAPRDNNEQFF.